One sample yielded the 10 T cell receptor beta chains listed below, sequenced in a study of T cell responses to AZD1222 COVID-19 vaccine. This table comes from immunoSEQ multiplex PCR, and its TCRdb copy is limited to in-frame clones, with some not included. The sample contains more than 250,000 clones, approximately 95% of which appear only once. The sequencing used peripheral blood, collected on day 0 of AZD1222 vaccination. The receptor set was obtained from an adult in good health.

As DNA, the CDR3 is TGTGCCAGCAGTTCTCCTTATTACCGGCGACTCAAAAAAGACTCTGGAAACACCATATATTTT. It specifies CASSSPYYRRLKKDSGNTIYF. The chain employs TRBV28 and TRBJ1-3; D remains unclear. V lost 4 bases to trimming and J lost 0 bases, with 28 bases between them. The CDR3 sequence is 21 residues long. Germline V gene sequence: CDR1 MDHEN, CDR2 SYDVKM.

The CDR3 coding sequence is TGTGCCAGTAGTATAGTTCGGGGTCAAGGAGAAGCTTTCTTT. Translation gives CASSIVRGQGEAFF. The rearrangement links TRBV19 to TRBJ1-1; D ambiguous. Trimming cost V 1 base and J 8 bases, with 14 bases left between them. Per the germline V gene, CDR1 is LNHDA and CDR2 is SQIVND (reference sequence). This CDR3 is 14 amino acids long.

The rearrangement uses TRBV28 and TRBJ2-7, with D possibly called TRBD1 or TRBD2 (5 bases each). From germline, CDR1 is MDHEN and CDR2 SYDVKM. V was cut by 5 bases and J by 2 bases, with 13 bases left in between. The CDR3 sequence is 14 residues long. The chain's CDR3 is CASSAHEGTYEQYF. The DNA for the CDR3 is TGTGCCAGCAGTGCCCACGAGGGGACCTACGAGCAGTACTTC.

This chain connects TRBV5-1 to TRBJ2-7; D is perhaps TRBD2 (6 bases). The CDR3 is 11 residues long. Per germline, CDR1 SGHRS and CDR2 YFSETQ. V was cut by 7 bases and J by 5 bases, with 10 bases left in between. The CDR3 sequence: CASGGNDEQYF. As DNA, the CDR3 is TGCGCCAGCGGAGGGAACGACGAGCAGTACTTC.

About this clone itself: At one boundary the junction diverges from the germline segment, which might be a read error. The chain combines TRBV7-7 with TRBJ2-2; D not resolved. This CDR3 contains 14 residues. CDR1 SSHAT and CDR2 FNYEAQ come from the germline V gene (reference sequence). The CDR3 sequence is CASSFAANTGELFF. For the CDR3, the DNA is TGTGCTAGCAGCTTTGCAGCGAACACCGGGGAGCTGTTTTTT.

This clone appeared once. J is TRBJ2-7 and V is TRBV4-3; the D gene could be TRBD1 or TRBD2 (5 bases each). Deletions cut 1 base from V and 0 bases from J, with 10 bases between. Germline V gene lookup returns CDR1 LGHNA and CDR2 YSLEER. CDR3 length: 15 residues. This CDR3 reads CASSQGRTTSYEQYF. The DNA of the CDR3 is TGCGCCAGCAGCCAAGGGAGGACAACCTCCTACGAGCAGTACTTC.

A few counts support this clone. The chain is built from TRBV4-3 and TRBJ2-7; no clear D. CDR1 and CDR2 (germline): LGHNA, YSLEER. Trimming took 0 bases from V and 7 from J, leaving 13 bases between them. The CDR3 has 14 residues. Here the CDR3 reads CASSQDLEIREQYF. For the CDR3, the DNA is TGCGCCAGCAGCCAAGATCTGGAGATTAGGGAGCAGTACTTC.

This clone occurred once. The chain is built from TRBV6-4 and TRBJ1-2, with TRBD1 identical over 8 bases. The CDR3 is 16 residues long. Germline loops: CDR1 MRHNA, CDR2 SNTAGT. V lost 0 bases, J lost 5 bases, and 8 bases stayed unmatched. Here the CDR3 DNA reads TGTGCCAGCAGTGACTCTCCAGGACAGGGACCGTATGGCTACACCTTC. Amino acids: CASSDSPGQGPYGYTF.

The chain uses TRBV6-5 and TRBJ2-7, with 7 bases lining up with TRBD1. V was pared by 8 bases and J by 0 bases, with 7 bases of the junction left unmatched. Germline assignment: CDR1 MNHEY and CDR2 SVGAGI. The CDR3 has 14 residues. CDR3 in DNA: TGTGCCAGCGGACGGGACAGCCTCTCCTACGAGCAGTACTTC. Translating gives CASGRDSLSYEQYF.

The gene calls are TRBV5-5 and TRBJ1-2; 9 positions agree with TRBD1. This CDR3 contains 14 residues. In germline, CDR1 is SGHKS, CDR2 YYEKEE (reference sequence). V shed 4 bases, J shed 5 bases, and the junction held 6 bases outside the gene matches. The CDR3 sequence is CASSRDREGYGYTF. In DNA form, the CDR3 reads TGTGCCAGCAGCCGGGACAGGGAAGGGTATGGCTACACCTTC.